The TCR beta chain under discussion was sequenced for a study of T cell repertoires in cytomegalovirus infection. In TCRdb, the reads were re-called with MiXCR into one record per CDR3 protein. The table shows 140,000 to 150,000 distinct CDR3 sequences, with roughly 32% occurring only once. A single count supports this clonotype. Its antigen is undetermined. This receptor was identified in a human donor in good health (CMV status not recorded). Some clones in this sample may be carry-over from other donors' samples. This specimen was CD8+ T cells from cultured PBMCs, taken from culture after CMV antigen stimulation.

The CDR3 bases are TGTGCCAGCAATGGAGCCGAACTTACCAATCAGCCCCAGCATTTT. It is translated as CASNGAELTNQPQHF. V gene TRBV28 combines with J gene TRBJ1-5; D not certain. Trimming cost V 7 bases and J 3 bases, with 16 bases left between them. The germline V gene has CDR1 MDHEN and CDR2 SYDVKM. The CDR3 runs to 15 residues.